Below, one T cell receptor (beta chain) is given with its context. Germline V gives CDR1 SGDLS, CDR2 YYNGEE. The CDR3 extends over 15 amino acids. V lost 0 bases, J lost 9 bases, and 16 bases lay in between. Each CDR3 protein gets one entry after TCRdb re-called the RT-PCR reads with MiXCR. The data contain about 680,000 distinct CDR3 sequences, 12% to 15% of them singletons. Source material: memory CD4+ T cells from blood. This receptor was taken from a female donor in good health, serving as a healthy control. This sequence joins TRBV9 and TRBJ2-1, with a possible D match to TRBD1 (6 bases). Here the CDR3 reads CASSVVDSIWSEQFF. The DNA for the CDR3 is TGTGCCAGCAGCGTAGTGGACAGCATTTGGAGTGAGCAGTTCTTC.